The rows below give T cell receptor beta chains drawn from one sample of a study of T cell responses to AZD1222 COVID-19 vaccine. Produced via immunoSEQ multiplex PCR; TCRdb's table is partial and in-frame only. The sample lists around 97,000 clones, approximately 89% occurring once. Specimen: peripheral blood, collected on day 0 of AZD1222 vaccination. The receptor source for this set is an adult in good health. CDR3s include the opening cysteine and the closing phenylalanine or tryptophan. A D gene is named only where the DNA matches it firmly. Not every row has a clone size; where given, it reads once, few, many or a size class.

J gene | D gene | V gene | clone size | CDR3 DNA | CDR3 protein
TRBJ2-5 | NA | TRBV3-1/TRBV3-2 | NA | TGTGCCAGCAGCCAACACGAGTCTCAAGAGACCCAGTACTTC | CASSQHESQETQYF
TRBJ1-2 | NA | TRBV6-5 | NA | TGTGCCAGCGGGGGTACGCTAGCTAACTATGGCTACACCTTC | CASGGTLANYGYTF
TRBJ2-7 | NA | TRBV6-5 | few | TGTGCCAGCAGTACCACAGGCACCTACGAGCAGTACTTC | CASSTTGTYEQYF
TRBJ2-5 | NA | TRBV7-3 | NA | TGTGCCAGCAGCTTAACAAACGATCAAGAGACCCAGTACTTC | CASSLTNDQETQYF
TRBJ1-1 | NA | TRBV10-3 | NA | TGTGCCATCAGTAGCTCCGGACAGACTGAAGCTTTCTTT | CAISSSGQTEAFF
TRBJ1-1 | NA | TRBV15 | few | TGTGCCACCAGCAGAGACGTTATGGGGACTGAAGCTTTCTTT | CATSRDVMGTEAFF
TRBJ2-2 | NA | TRBV9 | NA | TGTGCCAGCAGCGTCGGGTCTCGGAACACCGGGGAGCTGTTTTTT | CASSVGSRNTGELFF
TRBJ1-1 | TRBD1 | TRBV4-2 | NA | TGTGCCAGCAGCCAGGGACAGGGGAGCCCGAACACTGAAGCTTTCTTT | CASSQGQGSPNTEAFF
TRBJ2-2 | NA | TRBV19 | NA | TGTGCCAGTAGTCCGACACAAACCGGGGAGCTGTTTTTT | CASSPTQTGELFF
TRBJ1-4 | NA | TRBV11-2 | NA | TGTGCCAGCAGCCTAAGTCGGTTGAATGAAAAACTGTTTTTT | CASSLSRLNEKLFF
TRBJ1-2 | TRBD1 | TRBV15 | NA | TGTGCCACCAGCGTGGACAGGCTCTATGGCTACACCTTC | CATSVDRLYGYTF
TRBJ2-1 | NA | TRBV29-1 | NA | TGCAGCGTTGAAGGTGACGCTGATGAGCAGTTCTTC | CSVEGDADEQFF
TRBJ1-2 | NA | TRBV6-2/TRBV6-3 | NA | TGTGCCAGCAGTCCCCGAGGAGATCTCTATGGCTACACCTTC | CASSPRGDLYGYTF
TRBJ1-2 | TRBD1 | TRBV20-1 | NA | TGCAGTGCTAGTGGACAGGGGGACACACCTAACTATGGCTACACCTTC | CSASGQGDTPNYGYTF
TRBJ2-2 | NA | TRBV10-3 | NA | TGTGCCATCAGTGAGTCCGCGACAAGCGTGGGCGGGGAGCTGTTTTTT | CAISESATSVGGELFF